This T cell receptor beta chain originates from a study of cytomegalovirus exposure and HLA in healthy donors. Some clones are missing from TCRdb's copy, which holds only in-frame ones; the method was immunoSEQ multiplex PCR. Here the sample spans 90,000 to 110,000 clones, roughly 86% being singletons. These donors were members of the approximately 120-subject validation cohort, a group separate from the approximately 670-subject first cohort. What was sequenced was PBMCs. This clonotype originated in a woman aged 18 to 35 in good health and CMV-seropositive.

The CDR3 region has the DNA TGTGCCTGGAGTACCGGGATTAGCGGGACCTACAATGAGCAGTTCTTC. This codes for CAWSTGISGTYNEQFF. This chain links TRBV30 with TRBJ2-1; 8 positions match TRBD2. The CDR3 loop spans 16 amino acids. Germline V gene lookup returns CDR1 GTSNPN and CDR2 SVGIG (reference sequence). Losses at the gene ends were 2 bases for V and 2 bases for J; bases not matched to a gene: 8.